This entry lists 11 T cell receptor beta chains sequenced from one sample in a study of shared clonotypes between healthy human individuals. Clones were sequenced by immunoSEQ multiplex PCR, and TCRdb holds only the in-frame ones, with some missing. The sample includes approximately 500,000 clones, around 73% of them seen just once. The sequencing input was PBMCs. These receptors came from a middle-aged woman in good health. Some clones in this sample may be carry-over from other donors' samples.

CDR3 sequence: CSVNDRGRNYEQYF. DNA for the CDR3: TGCAGCGTCAACGACAGGGGGCGTAACTACGAGCAGTACTTC. The chain carries TRBV29-1 and TRBJ2-7; 10 nucleotides line up with TRBD1. CDR1 SQVTM and CDR2 ANQGSEA come from the germline V gene. V shed 6 bases, J shed 3 bases, and the junction held 8 bases outside the gene matches. There are 14 residues in the CDR3.

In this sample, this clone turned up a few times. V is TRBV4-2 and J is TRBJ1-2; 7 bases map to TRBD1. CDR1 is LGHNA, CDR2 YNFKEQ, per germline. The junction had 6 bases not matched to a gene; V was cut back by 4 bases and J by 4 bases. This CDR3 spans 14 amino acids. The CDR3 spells CASSPTDRAYGYTF. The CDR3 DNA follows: TGTGCCAGCAGCCCGACCGACAGGGCCTATGGCTACACCTTC.

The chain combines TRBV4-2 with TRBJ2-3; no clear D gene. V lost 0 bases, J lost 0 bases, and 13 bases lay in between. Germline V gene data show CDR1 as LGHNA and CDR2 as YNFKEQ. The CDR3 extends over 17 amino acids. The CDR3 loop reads CASSQDHRARSTDTQYF. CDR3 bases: TGTGCCAGCAGCCAAGATCATAGGGCTAGAAGCACAGATACGCAGTATTTT.

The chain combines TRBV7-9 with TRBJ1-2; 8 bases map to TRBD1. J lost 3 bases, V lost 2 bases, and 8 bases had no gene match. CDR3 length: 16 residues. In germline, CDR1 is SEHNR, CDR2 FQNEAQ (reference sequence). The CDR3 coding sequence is TGTGCCAGCAGCTTAAACAGGGGGATGGGGGACTATGGCTACACCTTC. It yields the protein CASSLNRGMGDYGYTF.

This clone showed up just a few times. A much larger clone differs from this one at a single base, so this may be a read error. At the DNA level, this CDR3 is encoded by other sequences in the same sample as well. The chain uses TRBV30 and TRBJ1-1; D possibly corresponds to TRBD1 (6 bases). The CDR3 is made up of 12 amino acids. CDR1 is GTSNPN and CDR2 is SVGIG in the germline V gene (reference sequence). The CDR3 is CAWSWGAAEAFF. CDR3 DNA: TGTGCCTGGTCCTGGGGGGCCGCTGAAGCCTTCTTT.

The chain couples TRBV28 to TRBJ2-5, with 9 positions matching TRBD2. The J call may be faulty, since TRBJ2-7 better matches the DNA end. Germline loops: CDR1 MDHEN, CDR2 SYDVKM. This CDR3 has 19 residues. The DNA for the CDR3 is TGTGCCAGCAGTTCACTAGCGGGTGGAAGGTCTTTCGAGAGCTACGAGCAGTACTTC. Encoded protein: CASSSLAGGRSFESYEQYF.

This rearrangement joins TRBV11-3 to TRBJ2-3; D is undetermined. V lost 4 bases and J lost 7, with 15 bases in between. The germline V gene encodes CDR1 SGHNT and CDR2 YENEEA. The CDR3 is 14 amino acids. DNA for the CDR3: TGTGCCAGCAGCTCCCATGGGCTGGGGAATACGCAGTATTTT. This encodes CASSSHGLGNTQYF.

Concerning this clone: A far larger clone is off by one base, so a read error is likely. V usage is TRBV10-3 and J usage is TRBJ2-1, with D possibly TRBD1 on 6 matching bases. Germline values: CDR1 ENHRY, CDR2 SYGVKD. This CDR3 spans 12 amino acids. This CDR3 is CAVSEPGQEQFF. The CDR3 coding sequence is TGTGCCGTCAGTGAGCCTGGACAGGAGCAGTTCTTC.

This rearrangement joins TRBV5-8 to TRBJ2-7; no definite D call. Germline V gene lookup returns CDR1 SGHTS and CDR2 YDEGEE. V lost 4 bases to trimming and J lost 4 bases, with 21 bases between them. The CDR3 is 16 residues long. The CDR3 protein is CASSPVLTMGRYEQYF. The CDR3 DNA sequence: TGTGCCAGCAGCCCCGTCTTGACGATGGGAAGATACGAGCAGTACTTC.

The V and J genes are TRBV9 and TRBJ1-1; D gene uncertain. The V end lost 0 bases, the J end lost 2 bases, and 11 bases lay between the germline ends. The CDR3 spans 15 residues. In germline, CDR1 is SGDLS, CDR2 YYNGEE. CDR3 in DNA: TGTGCCAGCAGCGTAGATGGCAGGAGAAACACTGAAGCTTTCTTT. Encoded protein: CASSVDGRRNTEAFF.

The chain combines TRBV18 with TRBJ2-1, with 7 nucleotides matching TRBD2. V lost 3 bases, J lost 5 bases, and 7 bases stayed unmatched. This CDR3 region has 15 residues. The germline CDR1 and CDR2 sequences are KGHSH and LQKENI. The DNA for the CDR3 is TGTGCCAGCTCACCGTCCCGGGACTATCACAATGAGCAGTTCTTC. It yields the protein CASSPSRDYHNEQFF.